These T cell receptor beta chains were read from a single sample in a study of identifying expanded T cells in peripheral blood. Some clones are missing from TCRdb's copy, which holds only in-frame ones; the method was immunoSEQ multiplex PCR. The table lists about 89,000 clones, roughly 86% of them singletons. The sequencing input was blood. Receptor source: a person between 18 and 75 years old in good health. Each CDR3 is given without its conserved first and last residue. Each record gives: J gene, D gene, V gene, CDR3 protein. The D gene is left open where the match is weak.

>TRBJ1-4|-|TRBV6-5
ASSLRGGEKLF
>TRBJ1-1|-|TRBV9
ASSVEGFTEAF
>TRBJ2-5|-|TRBV6-1
ASSVLWGHKQETQY
>TRBJ1-2|TRBD1|TRBV7-9
ASSLYRGNGYT
>TRBJ2-7|TRBD1|TRBV19
ASSTPGTGVLEQY
>TRBJ2-5|-|TRBV15
ATSTKGETQY
>TRBJ2-5|-|TRBV18
ASSRTPYQETQY
>TRBJ2-7|TRBD1|TRBV6-6
ASETGIRYEQY
>TRBJ1-6|TRBD1|TRBV6-4
ASSVGTGGNSPLH
>TRBJ2-7|TRBD1|TRBV5-5
ASSSWDSYEQY
>TRBJ1-2|-|TRBV7-2
ASSSHGGEGLGGYT
>TRBJ2-3|TRBD1|TRBV4-3
ASSLRQGGTDTQY
>TRBJ2-1|-|TRBV4-3
ASSSRTTGTLYNEQF
>TRBJ2-5|-|TRBV29-1
SVLNLRSSEETQY
>TRBJ2-7|-|TRBV7-9
ASLGWGDSYEQY
>TRBJ2-3|-|TRBV6-5
ASTPGGPGTDTQY
>TRBJ1-2|-|TRBV4-3
ASSRQASEYAGYT
>TRBJ2-7|TRBD1|TRBV11-2
ASSAGTGASYEQY
>TRBJ2-3|-|TRBV6-5
ASSYARTRDTQY
>TRBJ2-5|-|TRBV19
ASSSRGRETQY
>TRBJ1-2|-|TRBV28
ASSFYNYGYT